A single sample is the source of the 25 T cell receptor beta chains below, sequenced in a study of cytomegalovirus exposure and HLA in healthy donors. The primer mix had 60 Vbeta and 13 Jbeta primers. The method was immunoSEQ multiplex PCR; TCRdb's version includes in-frame clones alone and lacks a portion of them. Here the sample spans fewer than 200,000 clones, 68% being singletons. Sequenced: PBMCs. These receptors all stem from a woman between 18 and 29 years old in good health and CMV-seropositive.

The chain has TRBV5-6 and TRBJ2-7; no firm D call. This CDR3 has 13 amino acids. V was clipped by 1 base and J by 5 bases, with 10 bases between them. Germline CDR1 SGHDT, CDR2 YYEEEE. In DNA form, the CDR3 reads TGTGCCAGCAGCTTGAGAAGAGGCCACGAGCAGTACTTC. Residues: CASSLRRGHEQYF.

This chain joins TRBV18 and TRBJ2-7; TRBD1 aligns across 9 bases. The CDR3 is 15 residues long. Germline values: CDR1 KGHSH, CDR2 LQKENI. Unmatched junction bases numbered 9, after V lost 3 bases and J lost 6 bases. The CDR3 DNA sequence: TGTGCCAGCTCACCCCGGACAGGGGAGGGGTCCGAGCAGTACTTC. Translated, it gives CASSPRTGEGSEQYF. Full variable domain (outside the CDR3, taken from reference TRBV18 and TRBJ2-7): NAGVMQNPRHLVRRRGQEARLRCSPMKGHSHVYWYRQLPEEGLKFMVYLQKENIIDESGMPKERFSAEFPKEGPSILRIQQVVRGDSAAYFCASSPRTGEGSEQYFGPGTRLTVT.

This chain connects TRBV9 to TRBJ2-1; D might be TRBD1 (7 bases). Between the trimmed V and J ends, which lost 4 bases and 8 bases, there was a span of 16 bases. This CDR3 region has 14 residues. Germline V gene sequence: CDR1 SGDLS, CDR2 YYNGEE. DNA for the CDR3: TGTGCCAGCAGCCCCGCGGGACAGCCCCATGAGCAGTTCTTC. Translated, it gives CASSPAGQPHEQFF.

The rearrangement links TRBV28 to TRBJ2-3; the match to TRBD2 covers 11 bases. This CDR3 has 15 residues. Per the germline V gene, CDR1 is MDHEN and CDR2 is SYDVKM. The V segment lost 4 bases and the J segment 5 bases; nucleotides outside the gene matches: 5. The CDR3 protein is CASSSIGLAGDTQYF. The CDR3 region has the DNA TGTGCCAGCAGTTCCATAGGACTAGCGGGAGATACGCAGTATTTT. Based on the CDR3 plus reference TRBV28 and TRBJ2-3, the full variable domain is DVKVTQSSRYLVKRTGEKVFLECVQDMDHENMFWYRQDPGLGLRLIYFSYDVKMKEKGDIPEGYSVSREKKERFSLILESASTNQTSMYLCASSSIGLAGDTQYFGPGTRLTVL.

V usage is TRBV9 and J usage is TRBJ1-5, with TRBD1 matching over 7 bases. The V and J ends lost 0 bases and 10 bases, in that order; junction bases with no gene match: 7. Looked up from germline, CDR1 is SGDLS and CDR2 is YYNGEE. This CDR3 is built from 14 residues. The DNA for the CDR3 is TGTGCCAGCAGCGTAGGCCCTTACAGGGGACCCCAGCATTTT. It encodes CASSVGPYRGPQHF.

The CDR3 spells CASTETHGGYTEAFF. In DNA, the CDR3 is TGTGCCAGCACCGAGACGCACGGGGGGTACACTGAAGCTTTCTTT. The V gene is TRBV6-5, the J gene TRBJ1-1, with TRBD1 as a possible D gene (5 bases). This CDR3 spans 15 amino acids. V lost 7 bases, J lost 3 bases, and 18 bases lay in between. Germline V CDR1 and CDR2: MNHEY, SVGAGI.

The rearrangement uses TRBV5-1 and TRBJ1-2; unclear D gene. This CDR3 region has 14 residues. Germline CDR1 SGHRS, CDR2 YFSETQ. The V end lost 4 bases, the J end lost 6 bases, and 16 bases lay between the germline ends. This CDR3 is CASSLGLGVHGYTF. CDR3 nucleotides: TGCGCCAGCAGCCTGGGGTTGGGCGTTCATGGCTACACCTTC.

This clone occurred once. The chain uses TRBV19 and TRBJ2-1; 11 nucleotides align to TRBD2. Germline CDR1 and CDR2: LNHDA and SQIVND (reference sequence). V lost 2 bases, J lost 9 bases, and 6 bases stayed unmatched. The length of the CDR3 is 15 residues. The CDR3, as DNA: TGTGCCAGTAGTATAATTACTAGCGGGAGAGGTGAGCAGTTCTTC. It codes for CASSIITSGRGEQFF.

This rearrangement joins TRBV19 to TRBJ2-4; D might be TRBD2 (5 bases). Germline assignment: CDR1 LNHDA and CDR2 SQIVND (reference sequence). The CDR3 consists of 14 residues. V gave up 1 base and J gave up 1 base, with 5 bases separating them. CDR3 region: CASSIGGAKNIQYF. The CDR3 DNA reads as TGTGCCAGTAGTATAGGAGGGGCCAAAAACATTCAGTACTTC.

The chain links TRBV6-6 to TRBJ2-7, with 8 positions matching TRBD2. CDR1 is MNHNY, CDR2 SVGAGI, per germline (reference sequence). The CDR3 covers 15 residues. V lost 6 bases and J lost 7; bases outside the gene matches: 14. The CDR3, as DNA: TGTGCCAGCAGCAGCATGACCGGGACTAGGAGGGAGCAGTACTTC. Translation gives CASSSMTGTRREQYF.

This chain links TRBV18 with TRBJ1-2, with D tentatively TRBD1 (6 bases). This CDR3 comprises 16 residues. Germline CDR1 and CDR2: KGHSH and LQKENI. Trimming removed 6 bases at V and 3 bases at J, with 20 bases between. As DNA, the CDR3 is TGTGCCAGCTCCCCCGGACAGTCGGGGTTTCACTATGGCTACACCTTC. Translation gives CASSPGQSGFHYGYTF.

The V and J genes are TRBV19 and TRBJ2-3; possibly TRBD1 for D (7 bases). The CDR3 totals 18 residues. Trimming removed 0 bases at V and 6 bases at J, with 22 bases between. Germline loops: CDR1 LNHDA, CDR2 SQIVND (reference sequence). In DNA, the CDR3 is TGTGCCAGTAGTATAGATCCTGGCGGGACAGATTGGGACGATACGCAGTATTTT. Its protein is CASSIDPGGTDWDDTQYF.

This clone occurred a few times. V and J are TRBV28 and TRBJ2-3; 8 nucleotides align to TRBD2. The CDR3 length is 19 residues. V lost 3 bases and J lost 6; bases outside the gene matches: 20. The germline gives CDR1 MDHEN, CDR2 SYDVKM. The CDR3 loop is CASSFPPTAGGEWTDTQYF. CDR3 coding DNA: TGTGCCAGCAGTTTCCCCCCGACAGCCGGGGGGGAGTGGACGGATACGCAGTATTTT.

This chain connects TRBV7-3 to TRBJ2-5; 11 nucleotides line up with TRBD2. V was clipped by 4 bases and J by 11 bases; unmatched bases: 12. This CDR3 is 15 amino acids long. Per the germline V gene, CDR1 is SGHTA and CDR2 is FQGTGA. The CDR3 region is CASSSGTSGFNEQYF. CDR3 coding DNA: TGTGCCAGCAGCTCCGGGACTAGCGGCTTCAATGAGCAGTACTTC.

The CDR3: CASSPQGVGQPQHF. The CDR3 DNA reads as TGTGCCAGCTCGCCGCAGGGGGTGGGTCAGCCCCAGCATTTT. V usage is TRBV18 and J usage is TRBJ1-5; TRBD1 aligns across 7 bases. This CDR3 is built from 14 residues. Germline V gene sequence: CDR1 KGHSH, CDR2 LQKENI. The V and J ends lost 6 bases and 6 bases, in that order; junction bases with no gene match: 8.

J is TRBJ1-1 and V is TRBV5-1; tentative D call: TRBD1 (6 bases). Germline CDR1 reads SGHRS; CDR2 reads YFSETQ. The CDR3 contains 14 residues. V dropped 2 bases and J dropped 0 bases, with 8 bases sitting between them. The CDR3 protein is CASSFGGVNTEAFF. In nucleotides, the CDR3 is TGCGCCAGCAGCTTTGGGGGCGTGAACACTGAAGCTTTCTTT.

V usage is TRBV6-1 and J usage is TRBJ1-5; 7 nucleotides agree with TRBD1. J was trimmed by 0 bases and V by 2 bases; bases with no gene match: 10. The CDR3 consists of 18 residues. The V gene's germline CDR1 is MNHNS and CDR2 SASEGT. The CDR3 nucleotides are TGTGCCAGCAGTGAAACGGACAGGCCCTGGCATAGCAATCAGCCCCAGCATTTT. This translates into CASSETDRPWHSNQPQHF.

The chain has TRBV19 and TRBJ2-1; 11 bases are shared with TRBD1. Germline V gene lookup returns CDR1 LNHDA and CDR2 SQIVND (reference sequence). Trimming at V came to 5 bases and at J to 7 bases, leaving 10 bases not matched to a gene. The CDR3 is 16 amino acids. CDR3: CASSPHVGTGGNEQFF. The DNA for the CDR3 is TGTGCCAGTAGTCCTCACGTTGGGACAGGGGGAAATGAGCAGTTCTTC.

This clone was counted only a few times. The J gene is TRBJ1-5, the V gene TRBV7-9; no clear D. CDR1 and CDR2 (germline): SEHNR, FQNEAQ (reference sequence). The V end was cut by 3 bases, the J end by 0 bases, with 6 bases between. The CDR3 is made up of 14 amino acids. The CDR3, as DNA: TGTGCCAGCAGCTTGAGGGTTAGCAATCAGCCCCAGCATTTT. Its protein product is CASSLRVSNQPQHF.

The rearrangement joins TRBV18 to TRBJ1-1, with TRBD1 as a possible D gene (5 bases). The germline gives CDR1 KGHSH, CDR2 LQKENI. This CDR3 contains 17 residues. Trimming left V 3 bases short and J 4 bases short, with 21 bases between. CDR3 sequence: CASSPLSAGPGVTEAFF. CDR3 nucleotides: TGTGCCAGCTCACCTCTTTCGGCAGGGCCGGGCGTCACTGAAGCTTTCTTT.

The V and J genes are TRBV27 and TRBJ1-1, with 7 bases fitting TRBD1. This CDR3 is 15 amino acids long. Per germline, CDR1 MNHEY and CDR2 SMNVEV (reference sequence). Trimming removed 5 bases from V and 3 bases from J; junction bases left unmatched: 9. As DNA, the CDR3 is TGTGCCAGCAGTCGACAGGGTCCCAGGGACACTGAAGCTTTCTTT. The encoded protein is CASSRQGPRDTEAFF.

The rearrangement links TRBV5-1 to TRBJ2-2; 11 bases align to TRBD2. V shed 4 bases, J shed 3 bases, and the junction held 8 bases outside the gene matches. The germline V gene encodes CDR1 SGHRS and CDR2 YFSETQ. The CDR3 totals 17 residues. CDR3 residues: CASSPTSGGRYTGELFF. The CDR3 DNA follows: TGCGCCAGCAGCCCTACTAGCGGGGGCCGTTACACCGGGGAGCTGTTTTTT.

This clone was detected a few times. The V gene is TRBV5-1, the J gene TRBJ2-7; D may be TRBD2 (5 bases). V was trimmed by 4 bases and J by 5 bases, leaving 16 bases between them. The CDR3 is 14 residues long. Germline V gene lookup returns CDR1 SGHRS and CDR2 YFSETQ. In DNA form, the CDR3 reads TGCGCCAGCAGCGAGGGAAGGGCTAAGGACGAGCAGTACTTC. Residues: CASSEGRAKDEQYF. The whole variable domain, filled in from reference TRBV5-1 and TRBJ2-7, reads KAGVTQTPRYLIKTRGQQVTLSCSPISGHRSVSWYQQTPGQGLQFLFEYFSETQRNKGNFPGRFSGRQFSNSRSEMNVSTLELGDSALYLCASSEGRAKDEQYFGPGTRLTVT.

The gene calls are TRBV7-2 and TRBJ2-4, with D tentatively TRBD1 (5 bases). The CDR3 runs 15 residues. Trimming removed 5 bases from V and 3 bases from J, with 14 bases in between. From germline, CDR1 is SGHTA and CDR2 FQGNSA. The CDR3 sequence is CASSQVSGFKNIQYF. The CDR3 coding sequence is TGTGCCAGCAGCCAAGTATCAGGGTTCAAAAACATTCAGTACTTC.

V is TRBV5-6 and J is TRBJ2-3; 8 nucleotides line up with TRBD1. The CDR3 totals 15 residues. Germline V CDR1 and CDR2: SGHDT, YYEEEE. Trimming cost V 5 bases and J 3 bases; bases outside gene matches: 8. The CDR3 bases are TGTGCCAGCAGTTTCGGACAGGGATGGACAGATACGCAGTATTTT. Amino acids: CASSFGQGWTDTQYF. Based on the CDR3 plus reference TRBV5-6 and TRBJ2-3, the full variable domain is DAGVTQSPTHLIKTRGQQVTLRCSPKSGHDTVSWYQQALGQGPQFIFQYYEEEERQRGNFPDRFSGHQFPNYSSELNVNALLLGDSALYLCASSFGQGWTDTQYFGPGTRLTVL.